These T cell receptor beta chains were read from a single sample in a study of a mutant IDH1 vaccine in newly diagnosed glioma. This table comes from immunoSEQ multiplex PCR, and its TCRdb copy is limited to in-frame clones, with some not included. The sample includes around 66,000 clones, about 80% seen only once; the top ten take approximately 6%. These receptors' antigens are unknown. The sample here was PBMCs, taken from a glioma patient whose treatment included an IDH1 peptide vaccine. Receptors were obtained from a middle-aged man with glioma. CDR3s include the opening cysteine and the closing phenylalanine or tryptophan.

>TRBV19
CASSVGQANSPLHF
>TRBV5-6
CASSLAGQGAEAFF
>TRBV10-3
CAIRASTEEGQPQHF
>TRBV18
CASSPEGLAGVGDTQYF
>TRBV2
CASRGDGLSNQPQHF
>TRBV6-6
CASSYSSMSSYNEQFF
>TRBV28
CASSFPRWAEAFF
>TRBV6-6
CASRAGTNSYNEQFF
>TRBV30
CAWNSIGPGSNEQFF
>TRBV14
CASSQVGGQAYTQYF
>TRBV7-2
CASSWRSTDTQYF